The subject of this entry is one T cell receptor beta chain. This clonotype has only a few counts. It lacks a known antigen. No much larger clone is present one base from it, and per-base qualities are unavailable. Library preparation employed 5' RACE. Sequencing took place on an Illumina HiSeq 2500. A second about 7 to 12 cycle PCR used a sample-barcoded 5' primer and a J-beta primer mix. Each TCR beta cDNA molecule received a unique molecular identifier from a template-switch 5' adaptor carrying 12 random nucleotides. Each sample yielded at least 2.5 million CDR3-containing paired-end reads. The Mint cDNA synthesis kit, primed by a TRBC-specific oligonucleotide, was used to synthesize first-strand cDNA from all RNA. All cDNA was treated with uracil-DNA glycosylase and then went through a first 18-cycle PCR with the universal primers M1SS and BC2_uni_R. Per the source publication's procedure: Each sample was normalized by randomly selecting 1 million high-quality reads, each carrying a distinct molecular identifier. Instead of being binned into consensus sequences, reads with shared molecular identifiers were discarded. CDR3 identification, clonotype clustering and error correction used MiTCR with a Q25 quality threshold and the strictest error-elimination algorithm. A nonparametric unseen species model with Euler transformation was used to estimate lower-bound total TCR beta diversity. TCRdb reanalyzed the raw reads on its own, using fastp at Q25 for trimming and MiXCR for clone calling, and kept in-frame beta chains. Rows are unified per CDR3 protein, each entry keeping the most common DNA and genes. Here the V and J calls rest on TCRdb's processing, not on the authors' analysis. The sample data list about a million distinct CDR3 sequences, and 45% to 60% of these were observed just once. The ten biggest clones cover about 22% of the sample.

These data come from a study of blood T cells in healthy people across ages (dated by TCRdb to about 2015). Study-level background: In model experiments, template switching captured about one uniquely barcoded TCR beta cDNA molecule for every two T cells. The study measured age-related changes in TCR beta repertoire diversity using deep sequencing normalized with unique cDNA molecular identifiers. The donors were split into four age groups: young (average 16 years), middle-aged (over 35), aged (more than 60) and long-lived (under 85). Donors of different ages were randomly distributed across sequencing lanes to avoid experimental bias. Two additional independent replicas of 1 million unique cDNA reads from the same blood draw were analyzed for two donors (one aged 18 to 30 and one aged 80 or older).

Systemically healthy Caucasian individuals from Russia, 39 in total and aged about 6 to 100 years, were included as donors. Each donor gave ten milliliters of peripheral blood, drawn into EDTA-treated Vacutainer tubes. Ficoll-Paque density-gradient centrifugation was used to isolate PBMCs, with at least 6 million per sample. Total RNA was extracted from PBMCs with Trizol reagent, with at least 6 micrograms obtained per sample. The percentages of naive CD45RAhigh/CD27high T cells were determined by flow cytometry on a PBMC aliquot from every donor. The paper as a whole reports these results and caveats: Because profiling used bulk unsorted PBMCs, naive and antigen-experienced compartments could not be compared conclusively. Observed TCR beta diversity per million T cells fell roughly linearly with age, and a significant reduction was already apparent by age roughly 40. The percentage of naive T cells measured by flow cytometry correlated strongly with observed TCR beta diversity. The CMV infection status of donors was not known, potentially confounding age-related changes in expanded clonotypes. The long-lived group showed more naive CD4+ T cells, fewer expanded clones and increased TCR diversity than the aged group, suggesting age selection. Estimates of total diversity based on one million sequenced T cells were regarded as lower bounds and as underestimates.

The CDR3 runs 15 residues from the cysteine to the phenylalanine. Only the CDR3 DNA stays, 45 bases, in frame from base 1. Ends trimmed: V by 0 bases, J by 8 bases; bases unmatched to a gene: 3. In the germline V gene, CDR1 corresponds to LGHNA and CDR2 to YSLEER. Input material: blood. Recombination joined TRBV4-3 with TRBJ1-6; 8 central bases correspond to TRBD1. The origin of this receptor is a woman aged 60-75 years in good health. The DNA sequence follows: TGCGCCAGCAGCCAAGACCGGACAGGGTATTCACCCCTCCACTTT. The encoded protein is CASSQDRTGYSPLHF.